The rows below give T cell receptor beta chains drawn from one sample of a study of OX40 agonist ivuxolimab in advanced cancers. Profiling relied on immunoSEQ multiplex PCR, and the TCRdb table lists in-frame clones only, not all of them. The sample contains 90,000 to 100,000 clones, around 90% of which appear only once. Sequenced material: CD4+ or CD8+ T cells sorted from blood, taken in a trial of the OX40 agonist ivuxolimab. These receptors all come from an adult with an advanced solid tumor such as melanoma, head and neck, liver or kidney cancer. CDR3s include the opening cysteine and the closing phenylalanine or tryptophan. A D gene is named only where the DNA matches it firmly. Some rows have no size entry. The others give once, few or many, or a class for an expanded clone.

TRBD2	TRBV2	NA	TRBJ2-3	CASSTTSGGAGDTQYF	TGTGCCAGCAGCACTACTAGCGGGGGGGCCGGGGATACGCAGTATTTT
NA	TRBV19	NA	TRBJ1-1	CARQLNTEAFF	TGTGCCAGGCAGTTGAACACTGAAGCTTTCTTT
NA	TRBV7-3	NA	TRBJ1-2	CASGIGANYGYTF	TGTGCCAGCGGGATAGGGGCCAACTATGGCTACACCTTC
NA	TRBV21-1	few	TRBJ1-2	CAGAGDDYTF	TGTGCCGGAGCGGGGGACGACTACACCTTC
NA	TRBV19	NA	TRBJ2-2	CASSLGTFTGELFF	TGTGCCAGTAGTTTGGGCACCTTCACCGGGGAGCTGTTTTTT
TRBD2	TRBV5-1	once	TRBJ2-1	CASSLGLAVSYNEQFF	TGCGCCAGCAGCTTGGGTCTAGCGGTCTCCTACAATGAGCAGTTCTTC
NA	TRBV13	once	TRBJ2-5	CASSLVETQYF	TGTGCCAGCAGCTTGGTAGAGACCCAGTACTTC
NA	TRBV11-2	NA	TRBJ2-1	CASSLARQEQFF	TGTGCCAGCAGCTTAGCTAGGCAGGAGCAGTTCTTC
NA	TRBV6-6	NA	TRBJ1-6	CASSPSGDNSPLHF	TGTGCCAGCAGCCCCTCGGGGGACAATTCACCCCTCCACTTT
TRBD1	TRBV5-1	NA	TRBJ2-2	CASRAQTGFGGELFF	TGCGCCAGCAGGGCTCAGACAGGGTTTGGCGGGGAGCTGTTTTTT
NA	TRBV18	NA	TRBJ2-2	CASSHGTDGGELFF	TGTGCCAGCTCACACGGGACGGACGGGGGGGAGCTGTTTTTT
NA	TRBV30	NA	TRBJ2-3	CAWSEGEGTDTQYF	TGTGCCTGGAGTGAGGGGGAGGGCACAGATACGCAGTATTTT
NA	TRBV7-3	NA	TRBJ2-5	CASSLTIPETQYF	TGTGCCAGCAGCTTAACAATTCCCGAGACCCAGTACTTC
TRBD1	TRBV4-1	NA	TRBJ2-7	CASSQQTGGVIYEQYF	TGCGCCAGCAGCCAACAGACAGGGGGCGTTATCTACGAGCAGTACTTC
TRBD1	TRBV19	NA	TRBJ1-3	CASTRGQGNTIYF	TGTGCCAGTACCAGGGGACAGGGGAACACCATATATTTT
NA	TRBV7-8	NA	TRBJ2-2	CASSFSGAGTRVSGELFF	TGTGCCAGCAGCTTCAGTGGGGCCGGGACCCGGGTGTCCGGGGAGCTGTTTTTT
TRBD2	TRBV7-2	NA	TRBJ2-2	CASSSRGRGGELFF	TGTGCCAGCAGCTCACGGGGGAGGGGCGGGGAGCTGTTTTTT
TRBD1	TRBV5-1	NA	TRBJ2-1	CASRGQGYNEQFF	TGCGCCAGCAGAGGACAGGGATACAATGAGCAGTTCTTC
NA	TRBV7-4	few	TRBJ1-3	CASSPFDTLPGNTIYF	TGTGCCAGCAGCCCCTTCGACACACTACCTGGAAACACCATATATTTT
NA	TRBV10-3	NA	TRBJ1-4	CATGPGGLFF	TGTGCCACCGGTCCCGGTGGACTGTTTTTT
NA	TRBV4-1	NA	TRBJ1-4	CASSQTLPSGSRKTNEKLFF	TGCGCCAGCAGCCAAACCCTTCCCTCCGGGTCGCGGAAGACTAATGAAAAACTGTTTTTT
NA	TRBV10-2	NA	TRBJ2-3	CASSEWFRIADTSTDTQYF	TGCGCCAGCAGTGAGTGGTTCCGGATAGCGGATACTAGCACAGATACGCAGTATTTT